This T cell receptor beta chain is from a study of beta chain features in type 1 diabetes. Study-wide results and caveats: Reduced insertions and increased deletions marked VDJ junctions in type 1 diabetes patients.

Donors underwent one heparinised blood draw, about 120 mL on average. Each of the CD4+ naive, central memory, regulatory and stem cell-like memory populations was sorted via CD45RO/CCR7/CD25/CD127/CD95/CD27. The study reverse transcribed the entire isolated RNA, so it sequenced expressed TCRB transcripts. The study sequenced naive, central memory and regulatory T cell samples to an average of about 3.8 million reads. Clones were sequenced by immunoSEQ multiplex PCR, and TCRdb holds only the in-frame ones, with some missing. The data hold about 930,000 clones, with roughly 17% observed a single time. Concerning this clone itself: Its antigen is currently unknown.

Sequencing input: naive CD4+ T cells from blood. The receptor comes from a woman aged 18 to 35 in good health.

The CDR3 coding sequence is TGTGCCAGTAGTATAGGTGTCAGTTTCTACAATGAGCAGTTCTTC. Its translation: CASSIGVSFYNEQFF. The V and J genes are TRBV19 and TRBJ2-1; no clear D gene. This CDR3 comprises 15 residues. CDR1 and CDR2 (germline): LNHDA, SQIVND (reference sequence). Trimming removed 1 base at V and 3 bases at J, with 10 bases between.